This T cell receptor beta chain is from a study of patients and donors after allogeneic stem cell transplantation. In TCRdb, the RT-PCR reads were re-called with MiXCR into one record per CDR3 protein. This table holds hundreds of thousands of distinct CDR3 sequences, roughly 17% found once. This clonotype was seen a few times. The source material was blood, either unsorted or a sorted T cell fraction (not recorded which). This clonotype was obtained from a human donor who was either an allogeneic HSCT recipient or a stem cell or donor lymphocyte infusion donor (not recorded which). It is not recorded whose cells these are; they may come from a transplant donor.

The CDR3 loop reads CASSLEGRSRGNTIYF. DNA for the CDR3: TGCGCCAGCAGCTTGGAGGGTCGGAGTCGAGGAAACACCATATATTTT. V and J are TRBV5-1 and TRBJ1-3; no firm D call. The length of the CDR3 is 16 residues. Germline V gives CDR1 SGHRS, CDR2 YFSETQ. Deletions cut 0 bases from V and 4 bases from J, with 14 bases between.